The text below deals with one TCR beta chain. Documented treatment: around 19 received Ad26.COV2.S at low or high dose, single or two shots; about 5 received placebo; per-sample allocation not given. Sampling happened 63 days after the first vaccine or placebo injection. This specimen belongs to a study of Ad26.COV2.S vaccination and SARS-CoV-2 variants. Sequencing was performed with immunoSEQ multiplex PCR; in TCRdb, only in-frame clones are kept and a portion is missing. The data contain over 400,000 clones, roughly 87% of them singletons. This CDR3 comprises 15 residues. Trimming took off 4 bases at V and 8 bases at J, with 17 bases between the two ends. Germline V gives CDR1 MGHRA, CDR2 YSYEKL.

The clonotype comes from a person aged 18-60 years who received the Ad26.COV2.S COVID-19 vaccine or a placebo. The material was peripheral blood, obtained in a trial of Ad26.COV2.S vaccine versus placebo. The chain has TRBV4-1 and TRBJ1-4; D not certain. The CDR3 here is CASSLGGDEGEKLFF. CDR3 nucleotides: TGCGCCAGCAGCCTGGGCGGCGATGAGGGCGAAAAACTGTTTTTT.